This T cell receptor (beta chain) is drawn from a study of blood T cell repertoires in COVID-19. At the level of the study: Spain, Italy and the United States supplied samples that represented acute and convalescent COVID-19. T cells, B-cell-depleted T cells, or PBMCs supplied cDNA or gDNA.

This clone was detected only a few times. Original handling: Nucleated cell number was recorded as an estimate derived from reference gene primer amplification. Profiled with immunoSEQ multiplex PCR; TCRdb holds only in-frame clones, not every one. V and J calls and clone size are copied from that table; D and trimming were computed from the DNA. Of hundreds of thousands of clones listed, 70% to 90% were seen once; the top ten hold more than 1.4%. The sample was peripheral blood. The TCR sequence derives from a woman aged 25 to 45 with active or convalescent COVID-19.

The CDR3 DNA is TGTGCCAGCAGCGCAACGACCGGGACAGGGTTATCCGAGCAGTACTTC. As protein: CASSATTGTGLSEQYF. The chain employs TRBV7-6 and TRBJ2-7; TRBD1 matches 9 bases. The trim removed 5 bases at V and 6 bases at J, leaving 14 bases unmatched. Looked up from germline, CDR1 is SGHVS and CDR2 is FNYEAQ. CDR3 length: 16 amino acids.